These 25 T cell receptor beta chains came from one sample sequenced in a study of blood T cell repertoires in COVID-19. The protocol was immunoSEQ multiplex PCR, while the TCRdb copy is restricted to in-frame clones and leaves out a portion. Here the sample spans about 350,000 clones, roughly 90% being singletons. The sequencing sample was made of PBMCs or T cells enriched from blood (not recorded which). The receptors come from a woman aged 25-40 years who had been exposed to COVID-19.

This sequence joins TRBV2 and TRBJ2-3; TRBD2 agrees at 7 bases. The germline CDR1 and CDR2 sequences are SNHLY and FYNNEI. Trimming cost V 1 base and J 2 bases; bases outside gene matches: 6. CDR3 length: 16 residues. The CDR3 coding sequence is TGTGCCAGCAGTGAAGAGGCTAGCGGAATCACAGATACGCAGTATTTT. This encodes CASSEEASGITDTQYF.

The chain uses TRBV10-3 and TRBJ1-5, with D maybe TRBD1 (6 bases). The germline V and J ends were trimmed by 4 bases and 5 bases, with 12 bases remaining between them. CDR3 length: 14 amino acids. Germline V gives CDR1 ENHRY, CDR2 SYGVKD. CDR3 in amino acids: CAISVTGDDQPQHF. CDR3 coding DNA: TGTGCCATCAGTGTGACAGGAGATGATCAGCCCCAGCATTTT.

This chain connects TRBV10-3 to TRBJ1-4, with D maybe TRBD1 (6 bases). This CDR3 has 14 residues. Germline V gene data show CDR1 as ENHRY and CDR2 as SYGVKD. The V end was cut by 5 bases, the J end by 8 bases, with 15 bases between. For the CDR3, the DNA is TGTGCCATCAGTCTGAGCCCAGGGGAGGAAAAACTGTTTTTT. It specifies CAISLSPGEEKLFF.

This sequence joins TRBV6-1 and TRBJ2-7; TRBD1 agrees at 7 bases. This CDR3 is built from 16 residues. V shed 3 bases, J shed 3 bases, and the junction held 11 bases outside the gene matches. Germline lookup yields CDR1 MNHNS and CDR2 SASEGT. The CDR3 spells CASSDWLGTAFYEQYF. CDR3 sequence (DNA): TGTGCCAGCAGTGATTGGCTCGGGACAGCCTTCTACGAGCAGTACTTC.

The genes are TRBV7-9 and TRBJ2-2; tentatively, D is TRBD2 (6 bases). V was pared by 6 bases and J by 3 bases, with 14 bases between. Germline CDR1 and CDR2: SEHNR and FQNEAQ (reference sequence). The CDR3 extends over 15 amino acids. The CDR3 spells CASRQNGGDTGELFF. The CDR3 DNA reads TGTGCCAGCAGACAGAACGGGGGAGACACCGGGGAGCTGTTTTTT.

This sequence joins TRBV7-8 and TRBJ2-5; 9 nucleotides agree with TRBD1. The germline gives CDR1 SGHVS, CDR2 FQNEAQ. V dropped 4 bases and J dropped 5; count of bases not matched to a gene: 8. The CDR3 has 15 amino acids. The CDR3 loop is CASSSLGQGGETQYF. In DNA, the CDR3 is TGTGCCAGCAGCTCCCTGGGACAGGGAGGGGAGACCCAGTACTTC. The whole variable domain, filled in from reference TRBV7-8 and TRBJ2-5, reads GAGVSQSPRYKVAKRGQDVALRCDPISGHVSLFWYQQALGQGPEFLTYFQNEAQLDKSGLPSDRFFAERPEGSVSTLKIQRTQQEDSAVYLCASSSLGQGGETQYFGPGTRLLVL.

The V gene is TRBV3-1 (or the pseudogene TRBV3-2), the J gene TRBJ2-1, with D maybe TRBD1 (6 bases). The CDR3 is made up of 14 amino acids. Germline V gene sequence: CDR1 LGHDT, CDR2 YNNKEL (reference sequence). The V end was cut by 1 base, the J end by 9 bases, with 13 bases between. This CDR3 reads CASSQGQDRGEQFF. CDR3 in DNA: TGTGCCAGCAGCCAAGGACAGGATCGGGGTGAGCAGTTCTTC.

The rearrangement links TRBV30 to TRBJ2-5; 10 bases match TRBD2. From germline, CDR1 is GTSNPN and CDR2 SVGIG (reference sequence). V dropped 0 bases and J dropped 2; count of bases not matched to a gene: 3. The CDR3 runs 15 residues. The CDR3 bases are TGTGCCTGGAGTGTAGCGGGAGGGCCTCAAGAGACCCAGTACTTC. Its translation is CAWSVAGGPQETQYF.

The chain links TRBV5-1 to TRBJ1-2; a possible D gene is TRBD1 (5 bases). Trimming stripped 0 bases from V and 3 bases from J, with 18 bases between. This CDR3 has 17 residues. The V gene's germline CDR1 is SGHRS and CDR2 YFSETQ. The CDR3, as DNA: TGCGCCAGCAGCTTGGGCGGGGATTCCGCGGGACACTATGGCTACACCTTC. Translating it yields CASSLGGDSAGHYGYTF.

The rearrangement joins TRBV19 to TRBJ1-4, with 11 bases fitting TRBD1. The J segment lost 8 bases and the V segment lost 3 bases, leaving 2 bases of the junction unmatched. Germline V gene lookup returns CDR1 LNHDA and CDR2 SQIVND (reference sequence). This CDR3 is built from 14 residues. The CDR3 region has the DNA TGTGCCAGTAGTATTGGACAGGGGGCGGAAAAACTGTTTTTT. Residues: CASSIGQGAEKLFF.

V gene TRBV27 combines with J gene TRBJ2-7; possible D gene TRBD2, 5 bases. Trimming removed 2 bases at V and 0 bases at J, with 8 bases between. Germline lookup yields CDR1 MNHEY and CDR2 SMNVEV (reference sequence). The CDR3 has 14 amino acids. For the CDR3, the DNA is TGTGCCAGCAGTTTAGTAGGGAGCTCCTACGAGCAGTACTTC. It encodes CASSLVGSSYEQYF.

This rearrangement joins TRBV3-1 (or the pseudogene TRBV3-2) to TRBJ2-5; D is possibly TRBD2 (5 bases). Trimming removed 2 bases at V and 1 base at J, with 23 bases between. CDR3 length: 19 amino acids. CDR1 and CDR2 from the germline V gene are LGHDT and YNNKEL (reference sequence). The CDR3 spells CASSQSGSSPLRGQETQYF. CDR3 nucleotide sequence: TGTGCCAGCAGCCAATCGGGGTCTTCTCCCCTCAGAGGCCAAGAGACCCAGTACTTC.

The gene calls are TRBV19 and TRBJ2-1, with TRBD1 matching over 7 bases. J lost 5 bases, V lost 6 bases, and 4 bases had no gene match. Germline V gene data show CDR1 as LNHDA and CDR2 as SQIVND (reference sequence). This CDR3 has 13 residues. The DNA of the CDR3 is TGTGCCAGTAGCCTGACAGGGAACAATGAGCAGTTCTTC. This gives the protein CASSLTGNNEQFF.

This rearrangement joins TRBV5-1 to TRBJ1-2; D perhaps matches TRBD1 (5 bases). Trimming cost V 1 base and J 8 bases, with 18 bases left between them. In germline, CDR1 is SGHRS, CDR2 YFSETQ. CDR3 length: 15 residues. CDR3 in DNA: TGCGCCAGCAGCTTGATAACCCAGGGTGGATCCGGCTACACCTTC. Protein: CASSLITQGGSGYTF.

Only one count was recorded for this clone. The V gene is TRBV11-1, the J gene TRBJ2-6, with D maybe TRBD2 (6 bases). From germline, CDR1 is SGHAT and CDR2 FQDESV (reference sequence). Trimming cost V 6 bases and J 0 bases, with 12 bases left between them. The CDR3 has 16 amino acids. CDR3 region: CASRPSGGSGANVLTF. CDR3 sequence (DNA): TGTGCCAGCAGGCCCTCCGGGGGCTCTGGGGCCAACGTCCTGACTTTC.

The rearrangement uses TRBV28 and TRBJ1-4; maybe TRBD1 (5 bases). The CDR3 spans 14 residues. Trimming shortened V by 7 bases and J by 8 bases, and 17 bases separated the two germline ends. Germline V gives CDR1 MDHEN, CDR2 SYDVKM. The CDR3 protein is CASNLGGWREKLFF. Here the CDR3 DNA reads TGTGCCAGCAACCTGGGGGGATGGCGAGAAAAACTGTTTTTT. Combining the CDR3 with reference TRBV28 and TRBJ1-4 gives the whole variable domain DVKVTQSSRYLVKRTGEKVFLECVQDMDHENMFWYRQDPGLGLRLIYFSYDVKMKEKGDIPEGYSVSREKKERFSLILESASTNQTSMYLCASNLGGWREKLFFGSGTQLSVL.

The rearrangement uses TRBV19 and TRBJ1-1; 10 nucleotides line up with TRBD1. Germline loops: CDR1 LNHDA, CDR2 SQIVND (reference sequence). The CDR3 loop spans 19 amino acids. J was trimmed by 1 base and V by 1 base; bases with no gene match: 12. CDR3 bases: TGTGCCAGTAGTATAGTCGAGGGACAGGGGCACTATTGGAACACTGAAGCTTTCTTT. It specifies CASSIVEGQGHYWNTEAFF.

Here the CDR3 DNA reads TGTGCCAGCTCACCGGTGGGCCCGAAGGAAGAGACCCAGTACTTC. Translated, it gives CASSPVGPKEETQYF. The genes are TRBV18 and TRBJ2-5, with no clear D. Trimming shortened V by 3 bases and J by 3 bases, and 14 bases separated the two germline ends. This CDR3 is built from 15 residues. Germline CDR1 KGHSH, CDR2 LQKENI.

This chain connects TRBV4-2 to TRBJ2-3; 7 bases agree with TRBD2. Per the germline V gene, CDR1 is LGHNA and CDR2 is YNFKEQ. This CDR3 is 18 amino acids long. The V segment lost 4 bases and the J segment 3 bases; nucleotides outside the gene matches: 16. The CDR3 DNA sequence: TGTGCCAGCAGCCTCTGGGAGGGCCATTCTACGGGGACAGATACGCAGTATTTT. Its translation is CASSLWEGHSTGTDTQYF.

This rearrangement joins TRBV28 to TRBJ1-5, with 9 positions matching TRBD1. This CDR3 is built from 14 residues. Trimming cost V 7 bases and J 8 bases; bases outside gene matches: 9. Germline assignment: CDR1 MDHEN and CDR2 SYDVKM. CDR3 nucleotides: TGTGCCAGCACCCTTGGGGACAGGGTAGAGCCCCAGCATTTT. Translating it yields CASTLGDRVEPQHF.

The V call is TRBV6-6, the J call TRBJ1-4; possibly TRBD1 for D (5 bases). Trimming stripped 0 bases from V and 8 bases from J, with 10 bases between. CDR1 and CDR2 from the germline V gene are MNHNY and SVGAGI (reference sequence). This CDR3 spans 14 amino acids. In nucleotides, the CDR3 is TGTGCCAGCAGTTACTCCAGGACACTCGAAAAACTGTTTTTT. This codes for CASSYSRTLEKLFF.

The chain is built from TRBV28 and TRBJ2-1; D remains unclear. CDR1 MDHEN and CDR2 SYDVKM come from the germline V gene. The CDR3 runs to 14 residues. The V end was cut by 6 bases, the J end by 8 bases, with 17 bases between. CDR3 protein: CASRDSKSLYEQFF. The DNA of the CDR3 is TGTGCCAGCAGAGACTCGAAGTCATTGTATGAGCAGTTCTTC.

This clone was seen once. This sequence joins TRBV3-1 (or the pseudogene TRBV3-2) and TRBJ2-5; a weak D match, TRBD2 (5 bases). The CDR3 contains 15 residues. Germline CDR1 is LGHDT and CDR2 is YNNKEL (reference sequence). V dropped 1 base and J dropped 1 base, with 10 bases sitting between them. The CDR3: CASSQASTSQETQYF. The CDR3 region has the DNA TGTGCCAGCAGCCAAGCTAGCACGAGCCAAGAGACCCAGTACTTC.

In DNA, the CDR3 is TGTGCCAGTACCCTCCGACAGGGTGTTCAGCCCCAGCATTTT. Translated: CASTLRQGVQPQHF. V and J are TRBV19 and TRBJ1-5; 7 nucleotides agree with TRBD1. Trimming took 7 bases from V and 6 from J; bases not matched to a gene: 9. Germline V gene data show CDR1 as LNHDA and CDR2 as SQIVND (reference sequence). The length of the CDR3 is 14 residues.

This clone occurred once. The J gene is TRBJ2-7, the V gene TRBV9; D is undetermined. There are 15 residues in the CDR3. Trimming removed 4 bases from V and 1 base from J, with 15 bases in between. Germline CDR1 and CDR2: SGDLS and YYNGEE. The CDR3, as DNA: TGTGCCAGCAGCCCCGCCCCACACCGTTCCTACGAGCAGTACTTC. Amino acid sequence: CASSPAPHRSYEQYF.